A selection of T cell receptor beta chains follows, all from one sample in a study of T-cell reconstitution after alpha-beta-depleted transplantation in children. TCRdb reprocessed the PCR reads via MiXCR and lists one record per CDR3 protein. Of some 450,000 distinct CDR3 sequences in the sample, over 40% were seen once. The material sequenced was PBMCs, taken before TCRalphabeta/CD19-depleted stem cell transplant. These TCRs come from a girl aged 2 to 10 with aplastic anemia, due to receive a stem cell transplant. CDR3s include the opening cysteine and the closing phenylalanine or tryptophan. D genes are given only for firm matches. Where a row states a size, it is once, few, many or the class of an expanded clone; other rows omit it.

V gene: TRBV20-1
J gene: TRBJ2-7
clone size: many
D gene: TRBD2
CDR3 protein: CSATRLAGLPYEQYF
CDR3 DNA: TGCAGTGCTACCCGACTAGCGGGCCTCCCCTACGAGCAGTACTTC

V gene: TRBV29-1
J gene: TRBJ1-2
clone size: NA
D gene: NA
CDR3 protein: CSVWADYGYTF
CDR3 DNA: TGCAGCGTTTGGGCGGACTATGGCTACACCTTC

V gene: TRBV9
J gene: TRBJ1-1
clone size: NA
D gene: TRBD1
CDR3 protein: CASSTHGQADTEAFF
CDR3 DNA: TGTGCCAGCAGCACCCATGGACAGGCAGACACTGAAGCTTTCTTT

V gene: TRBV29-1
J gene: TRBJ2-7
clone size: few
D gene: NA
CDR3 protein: CSVEGDTYEQYF
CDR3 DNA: TGCAGCGTTGAGGGGGACACCTACGAGCAGTACTTC

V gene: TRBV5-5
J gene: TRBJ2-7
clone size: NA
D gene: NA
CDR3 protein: CASSDPAGVSYEQYF
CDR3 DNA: TGTGCCAGCAGCGATCCCGCAGGGGTAAGCTACGAGCAGTACTTC

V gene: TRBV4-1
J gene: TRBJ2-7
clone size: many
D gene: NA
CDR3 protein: CASSQGPGKTIYEQYF
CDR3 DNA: TGCGCCAGCAGCCAAGGGCCAGGAAAAACCATATACGAGCAGTACTTC

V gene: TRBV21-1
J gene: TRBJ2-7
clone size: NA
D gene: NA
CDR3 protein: CASRAGQAYEQYF
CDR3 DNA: TGTGCCAGCAGAGCGGGACAGGCCTACGAGCAGTACTTC

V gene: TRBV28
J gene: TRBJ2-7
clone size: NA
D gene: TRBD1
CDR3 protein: CASSSLTPYRTGSYEQYF
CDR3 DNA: TGTGCCAGCAGTTCCTTGACCCCCTACCGGACAGGCTCCTACGAGCAGTACTTC

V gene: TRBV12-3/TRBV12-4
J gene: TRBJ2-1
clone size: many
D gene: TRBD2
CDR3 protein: CASRVAGAQYNEQFF
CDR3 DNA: TGTGCCAGCAGAGTAGCGGGAGCCCAATACAATGAGCAGTTCTTC

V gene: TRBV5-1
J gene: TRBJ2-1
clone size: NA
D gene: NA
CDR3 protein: CASSLDGRYNEQFF
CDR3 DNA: TGCGCCAGCAGCTTGGATGGGCGATACAATGAGCAGTTCTTC

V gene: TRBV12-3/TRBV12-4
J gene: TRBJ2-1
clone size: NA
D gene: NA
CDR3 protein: CASSLAGGPRSYNEQFF
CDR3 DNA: TGTGCCAGCAGTTTAGCGGGGGGGCCCAGGTCCTACAATGAGCAGTTCTTC

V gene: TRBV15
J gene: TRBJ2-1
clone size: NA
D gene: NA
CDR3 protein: CATSRDPGGRIDNEQFF
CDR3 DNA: TGTGCCACCAGCAGAGATCCGGGTGGGAGAATCGACAATGAGCAGTTCTTC

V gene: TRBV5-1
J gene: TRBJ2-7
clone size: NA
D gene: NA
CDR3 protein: CASRQSGDGEQYF
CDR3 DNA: TGCGCCAGCAGACAATCAGGGGACGGCGAGCAGTACTTC

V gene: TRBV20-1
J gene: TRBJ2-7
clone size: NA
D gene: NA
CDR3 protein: CSARVEGQYEQYF
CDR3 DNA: TGCAGTGCTAGAGTCGAGGGGCAGTACGAGCAGTACTTC

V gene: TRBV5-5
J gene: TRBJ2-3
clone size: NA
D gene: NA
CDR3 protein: CASSLMVAGTDTQYF
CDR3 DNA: TGTGCCAGCAGCTTGATGGTAGCGGGCACAGATACGCAGTATTTT

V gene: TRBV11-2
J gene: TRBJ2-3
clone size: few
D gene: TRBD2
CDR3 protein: CASSPRTSLPDTQYF
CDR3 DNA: TGTGCCAGCAGCCCCCGGACTAGTTTACCAGATACGCAGTATTTT

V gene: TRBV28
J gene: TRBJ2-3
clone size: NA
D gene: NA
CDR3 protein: CASSLGNGDTQYF
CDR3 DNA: TGTGCCAGCAGTTTAGGGAACGGAGATACGCAGTATTTT

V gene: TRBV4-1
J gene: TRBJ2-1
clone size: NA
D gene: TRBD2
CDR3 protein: CASSQDEIGLAGTSYNEQFF
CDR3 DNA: TGCGCCAGCAGCCAAGACGAGATAGGACTAGCGGGAACGTCCTACAATGAGCAGTTCTTC

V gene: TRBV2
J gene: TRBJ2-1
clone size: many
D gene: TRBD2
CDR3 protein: CASMEDSGTSGLNEQFF
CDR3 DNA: TGTGCCAGCATGGAGGACTCAGGGACTAGCGGGTTAAATGAGCAGTTCTTC

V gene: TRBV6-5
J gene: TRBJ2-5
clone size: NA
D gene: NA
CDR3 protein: CASSSLARSQETQYF
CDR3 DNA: TGTGCCAGCAGTTCCCTGGCCCGGAGCCAAGAGACCCAGTACTTC

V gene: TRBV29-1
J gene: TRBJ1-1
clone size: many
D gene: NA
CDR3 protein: CSVWTGNTEAFF
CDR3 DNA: TGCAGCGTATGGACGGGTAACACTGAAGCTTTCTTT

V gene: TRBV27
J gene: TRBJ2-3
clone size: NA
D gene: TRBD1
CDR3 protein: CASSSLGTGPDTQYF
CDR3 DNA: TGTGCCAGCAGTTCCCTCGGGACAGGACCTGATACGCAGTATTTT

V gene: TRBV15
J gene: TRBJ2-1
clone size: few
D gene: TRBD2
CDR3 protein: CATSRPRDYSRYNEQFF
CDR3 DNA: TGTGCCACCAGCAGGCCCAGGGACTACTCGAGGTACAATGAGCAGTTCTTC

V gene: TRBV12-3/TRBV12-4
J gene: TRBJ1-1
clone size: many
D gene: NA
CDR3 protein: CASSFGVFSGTEAFF
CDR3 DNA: TGTGCCAGCAGTTTTGGGGTTTTTTCGGGCACTGAAGCTTTCTTT

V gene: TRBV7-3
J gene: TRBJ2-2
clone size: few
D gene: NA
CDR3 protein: CASSSQGTLTPGELFF
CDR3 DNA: TGTGCCAGCAGCTCCCAGGGGACCCTTACCCCCGGGGAGCTGTTTTTT

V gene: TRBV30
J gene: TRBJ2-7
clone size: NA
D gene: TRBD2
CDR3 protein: CAWSAGLAGDYEQYF
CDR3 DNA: TGTGCCTGGAGTGCGGGACTAGCGGGAGACTACGAGCAGTACTTC

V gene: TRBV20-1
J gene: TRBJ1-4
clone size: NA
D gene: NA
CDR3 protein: CSAREGGGKLFF
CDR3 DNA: TGCAGTGCTAGAGAAGGGGGAGGAAAACTGTTTTTT

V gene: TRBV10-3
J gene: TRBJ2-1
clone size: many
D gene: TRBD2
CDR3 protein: CAISELAGAYNEQFF
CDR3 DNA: TGTGCCATCAGTGAGTTAGCGGGAGCCTACAATGAGCAGTTCTTC

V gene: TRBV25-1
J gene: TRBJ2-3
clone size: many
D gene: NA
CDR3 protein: CASSDLRKGAVDTQYF
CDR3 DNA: TGTGCCAGCAGTGACCTCCGGAAAGGGGCGGTGGATACGCAGTATTTT

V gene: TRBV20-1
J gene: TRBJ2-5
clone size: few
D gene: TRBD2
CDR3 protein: CSAGTSGVYETQYF
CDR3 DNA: TGCAGTGCTGGGACTAGCGGGGTCTACGAGACCCAGTACTTC

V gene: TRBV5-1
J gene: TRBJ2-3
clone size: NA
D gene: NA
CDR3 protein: CASSLARSGLASTDTQYF
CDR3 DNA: TGCGCCAGCAGCTTGGCCCGTTCTGGTCTAGCTAGCACAGATACGCAGTATTTT

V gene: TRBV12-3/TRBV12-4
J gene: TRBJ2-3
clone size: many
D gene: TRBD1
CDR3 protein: CASTLGGQGLTDTQYF
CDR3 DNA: TGTGCCAGCACCCTAGGGGGACAGGGGCTCACAGATACGCAGTATTTT

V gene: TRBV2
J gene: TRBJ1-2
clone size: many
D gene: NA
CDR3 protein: CASSDTSGYGYTF
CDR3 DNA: TGTGCCAGCAGTGATACCAGCGGCTATGGCTACACCTTC

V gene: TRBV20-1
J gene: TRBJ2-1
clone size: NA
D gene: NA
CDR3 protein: CSARAIAGDEQFF
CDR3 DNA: TGCAGTGCTAGAGCCATCGCCGGGGATGAGCAGTTCTTC

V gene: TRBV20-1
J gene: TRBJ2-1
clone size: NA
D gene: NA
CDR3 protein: CSARDTGKGNNEQFF
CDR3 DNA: TGCAGTGCTAGGGATACAGGGAAGGGAAACAATGAGCAGTTCTTC

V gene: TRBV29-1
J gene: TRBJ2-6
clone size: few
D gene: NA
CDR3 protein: CSVRMSTSGANVLTF
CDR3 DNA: TGCAGCGTTAGAATGAGCACCTCTGGGGCCAACGTCCTGACTTTC

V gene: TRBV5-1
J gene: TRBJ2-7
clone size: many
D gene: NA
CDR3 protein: CASSPTPLYEQYF
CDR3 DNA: TGCGCCAGCAGCCCGACACCACTCTACGAGCAGTACTTC

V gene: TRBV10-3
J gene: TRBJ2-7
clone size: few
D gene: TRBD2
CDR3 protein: CAIGKIRDYPYEQYF
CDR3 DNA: TGTGCCATCGGTAAAATTCGGGACTATCCATACGAGCAGTACTTC

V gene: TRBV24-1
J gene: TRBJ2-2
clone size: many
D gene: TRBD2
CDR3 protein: CATSEGGGTNTGELFF
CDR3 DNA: TGTGCCACCAGTGAGGGCGGGGGGACGAACACCGGGGAGCTGTTTTTT

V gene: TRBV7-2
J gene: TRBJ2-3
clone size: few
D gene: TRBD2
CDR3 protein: CASSRIAGGPTDTQYF
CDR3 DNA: TGTGCCAGCAGCCGGATAGCGGGAGGGCCAACAGATACGCAGTATTTT

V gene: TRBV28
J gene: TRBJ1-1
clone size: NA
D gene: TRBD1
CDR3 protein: CASSSPGQGATEAFF
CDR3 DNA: TGTGCCAGCAGTTCACCCGGACAGGGGGCAACTGAAGCTTTCTTT

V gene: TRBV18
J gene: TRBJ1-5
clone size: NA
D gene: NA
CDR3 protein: CASSPDGIGNQPQHF
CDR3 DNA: TGTGCCAGCTCACCAGACGGGATAGGCAATCAGCCCCAGCATTTT

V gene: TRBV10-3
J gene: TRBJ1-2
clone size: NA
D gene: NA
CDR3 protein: CAIRLDYGYTF
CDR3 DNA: TGTGCCATCCGCTTGGACTATGGCTACACCTTC

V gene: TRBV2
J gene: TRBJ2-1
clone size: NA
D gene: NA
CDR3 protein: CASSKTVMFF
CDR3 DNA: TGTGCCAGCAGTAAGACAGTAATGTTCTTC

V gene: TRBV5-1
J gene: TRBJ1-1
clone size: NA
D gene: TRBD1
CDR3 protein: CASSLLGTGGYEAFF
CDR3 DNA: TGCGCCAGCAGCTTGCTTGGGACAGGTGGTTATGAAGCTTTCTTT

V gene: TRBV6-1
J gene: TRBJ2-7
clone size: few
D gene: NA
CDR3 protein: CASAPSGPQAGREYF
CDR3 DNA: TGTGCCAGCGCCCCCAGCGGACCGCAAGCAGGTAGGGAGTACTTC

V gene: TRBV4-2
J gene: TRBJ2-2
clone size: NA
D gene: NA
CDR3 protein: CASSQDLTNSGPGELFF
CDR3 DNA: TGTGCCAGCAGCCAAGATCTGACTAATTCAGGTCCCGGGGAGCTGTTTTTT

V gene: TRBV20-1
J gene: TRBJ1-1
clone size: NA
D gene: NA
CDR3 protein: CSAAGLGAFF
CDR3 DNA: TGCAGTGCTGCCGGGCTCGGAGCTTTCTTT

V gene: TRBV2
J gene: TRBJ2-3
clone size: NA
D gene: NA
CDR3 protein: CASSRTTPHLYTQYF
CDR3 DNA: TGTGCCAGCAGTAGAACCACCCCACACTTATATACGCAGTATTTT

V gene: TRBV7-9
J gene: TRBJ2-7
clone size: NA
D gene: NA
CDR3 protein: CASSLYGAGEQYF
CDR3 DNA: TGTGCCAGCAGCTTATATGGGGCTGGCGAGCAGTACTTC

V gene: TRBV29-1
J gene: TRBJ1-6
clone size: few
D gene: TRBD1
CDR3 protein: CSVSGTGANSPLHF
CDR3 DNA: TGCAGCGTATCCGGGACAGGGGCGAATTCACCCCTCCACTTT

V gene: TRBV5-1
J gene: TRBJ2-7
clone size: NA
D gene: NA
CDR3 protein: CASSLETGGDEQYF
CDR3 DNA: TGCGCCAGCAGCTTGGAAACAGGGGGGGACGAGCAGTACTTC

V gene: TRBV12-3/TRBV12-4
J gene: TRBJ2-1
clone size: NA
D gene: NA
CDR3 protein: CASRGASASEQFF
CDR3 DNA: TGTGCCAGCAGAGGGGCTAGCGCGTCTGAGCAGTTCTTC

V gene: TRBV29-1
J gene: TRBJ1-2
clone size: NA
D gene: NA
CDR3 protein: CSATDGAYGYTF
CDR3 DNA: TGCAGCGCTACGGACGGTGCCTATGGCTACACCTTC

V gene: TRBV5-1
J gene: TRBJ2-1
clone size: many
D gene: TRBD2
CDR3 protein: CASSLAGLGRAYNEQFF
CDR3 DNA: TGCGCCAGCAGCTTGGCCGGATTGGGGAGGGCCTACAATGAGCAGTTCTTC